Below are 32 T cell receptor beta chains sequenced from a single sample in a study of OX40 agonist ivuxolimab in advanced cancers. Clones were sequenced by immunoSEQ multiplex PCR, and TCRdb holds only the in-frame ones, with some missing. The table includes about 79,000 clones, roughly nine tenths detected once. This sample comprised CD4+ or CD8+ T cells sorted from blood, obtained in a trial of the OX40 agonist ivuxolimab. Receptors originate from an adult with an advanced solid tumor such as melanoma, head and neck, liver or kidney cancer.

The chain joins TRBV7-2 to TRBJ2-3; TRBD2 might be the D (5 bases). The CDR3 has 16 residues. Per the germline V gene, CDR1 is SGHTA and CDR2 is FQGNSA. Trimming took 4 bases from V and 2 from J, leaving 16 bases between them. In DNA, the CDR3 is TGTGCCAGCAGCTCCCTCGTAGGACTGACCACAGATACGCAGTATTTT. This translates into CASSSLVGLTTDTQYF.

With regard to this clone: The DNA is left out, because the CDR3 cannot be placed on it with certainty; the CDR3 is given as TCRdb lists it. This CDR3 is CASSSSRVIAFF. The genes are TRBV28 and TRBJ1-1. Germline lookup yields CDR1 MDHEN and CDR2 SYDVKM. Including both end residues, the CDR3 is 12 amino acids long.

The genes are TRBV7-2 and TRBJ2-7; unclear D gene. Germline values: CDR1 SGHTA, CDR2 FQGNSA. The V gene lost 7 bases and the J gene lost 1 base, with 17 bases spanning the gap. The CDR3 spans 15 residues. The CDR3 DNA reads TGTGCCAGCACCTACTCCGGTGCTCTATCCTACGAGCAGTACTTC. Translation gives CASTYSGALSYEQYF.

The chain combines TRBV7-2 with TRBJ2-5; D is unresolved. The tail of the sequence fits TRBJ2-7 better, so the J call may be wrong. The CDR3 is made up of 15 amino acids. Per the germline V gene, CDR1 is SGHTA and CDR2 is FQGNSA. In nucleotides, the CDR3 is TGTGCCAGCAGCCCTAGTCCAACAGAAACCCACGAGCAGTACTTC. Translated, it gives CASSPSPTETHEQYF.

The V and J genes are TRBV18 and TRBJ2-3; TRBD1 or TRBD2 may be the D gene (5 bases each). The CDR3 extends over 15 amino acids. Germline CDR1 and CDR2: KGHSH and LQKENI. With 4 bases removed from V and 0 bases from J, the gap between germline ends came to 11 bases. The CDR3 spells CASSQLRGSTDTQYF. CDR3 nucleotides: TGTGCCAGCTCACAGTTGAGGGGTAGCACAGATACGCAGTATTTT.

The V gene is TRBV29-1, the J gene TRBJ2-7, with TRBD1 matching 9 bases. Germline loops: CDR1 SQVTM, CDR2 ANQGSEA. The CDR3 has 14 amino acids. V lost 5 bases and J lost 5; bases outside the gene matches: 10. The CDR3 protein is CSVRTGTGYHEQYF. CDR3 DNA: TGCAGCGTTAGAACCGGGACAGGGTACCACGAGCAGTACTTC.

This clone has only one observation. The chain uses TRBV19 and TRBJ1-3, with D possibly TRBD1 on 5 matching bases. This CDR3 region has 15 residues. Deletions cut 6 bases from V and 1 base from J, with 13 bases between. Germline V lookup: CDR1 LNHDA, CDR2 SQIVND (reference sequence). This CDR3 is CASSALSGSGNTIYF. The CDR3 DNA reads as TGTGCCAGTAGCGCCTTGTCAGGGTCTGGAAACACCATATATTTT. Supplemented by reference TRBV19 and TRBJ1-3, the full variable domain reads DGGITQSPKYLFRKEGQNVTLSCEQNLNHDAMYWYRQDPGQGLRLIYYSQIVNDFQKGDIAEGYSVSREKKESFPLTVTSAQKNPTAFYLCASSALSGSGNTIYFGEGSWLTVV.

J is TRBJ2-7 and V is TRBV28, with 11 bases that match TRBD1. J gave up 4 bases and V 3 bases, and 8 bases lay outside the gene matches. Germline loops: CDR1 MDHEN, CDR2 SYDVKM. This CDR3 region has 16 residues. The CDR3 here is CASSFSWTGGIYEQYF. CDR3 DNA: TGTGCCAGCAGTTTTTCGTGGACAGGGGGCATATACGAGCAGTACTTC.

The chain uses TRBV2 and TRBJ2-5; TRBD1 might be the D (5 bases). The CDR3 is 12 residues long. Trimming pared 8 bases from V and 1 base from J, leaving 8 bases between. Germline CDR1 and CDR2: SNHLY and FYNNEI. Written as DNA, the CDR3 is TGTGCCAGCCAGGACACCCAAGAGACCCAGTACTTC. The encoded protein is CASQDTQETQYF.

The chain is built from TRBV5-1 and TRBJ1-4; 7 bases are shared with TRBD1. V dropped 4 bases and J dropped 6; count of bases not matched to a gene: 12. Germline V lookup: CDR1 SGHRS, CDR2 YFSETQ. CDR3 size: 16 residues. The CDR3 loop reads CASSPDREGLDEKLFF. CDR3 nucleotides: TGCGCCAGCAGCCCCGACAGGGAGGGCCTTGATGAAAAACTGTTTTTT.

The DNA of the CDR3 is TGCGCCAGCAGCGACGGACAGGGGCGCAATGAGCAGTTCTTC. Encoded protein: CASSDGQGRNEQFF. The chain has TRBV5-1 and TRBJ2-1; 9 nucleotides align to TRBD1. Germline CDR1 SGHRS, CDR2 YFSETQ. Losses at the gene ends were 4 bases for V and 6 bases for J; bases not matched to a gene: 5. This CDR3 comprises 14 residues.

The rearrangement uses TRBV2 and TRBJ2-7; no definite D call. The CDR3 has 11 residues. Germline CDR1 and CDR2: SNHLY and FYNNEI. V lost 4 bases, J lost 7 bases, and 8 bases lay in between. The CDR3 DNA sequence: TGTGCCAGCAGTGTGGGATGGGAGCAGTACTTC. This codes for CASSVGWEQYF. The entire variable domain, with the rest obtained from reference TRBV2 and TRBJ2-7, is as follows: EPEVTQTPSHQVTQMGQEVILRCVPISNHLYFYWYRQILGQKVEFLVSFYNNEISEKSEIFDDQFSVERPDGSNFTLKIRSTKLEDSAMYFCASSVGWEQYFGPGTRLTVT.

The V gene is TRBV6-5, the J gene TRBJ2-7; 12 bases are a match to TRBD1. J gave up 5 bases and V 6 bases, and 8 bases lay outside the gene matches. Per germline, CDR1 MNHEY and CDR2 SVGAGI. The CDR3 is 15 amino acids. CDR3 in amino acids: CASRFSGTGGHEQYF. The CDR3 nucleotides read TGTGCCAGCAGGTTCTCCGGGACAGGGGGCCACGAGCAGTACTTC.

The chain couples TRBV7-3 to TRBJ2-1; D is uncertain. CDR1 SGHTA and CDR2 FQGTGA come from the germline V gene. This CDR3 contains 15 residues. Trimming cost V 0 bases and J 6 bases, with 12 bases left between them. The CDR3 loop is CASSLTPVSANEQFF. The CDR3 DNA is TGTGCCAGCAGCTTAACTCCCGTAAGCGCCAATGAGCAGTTCTTC.

J is TRBJ2-7 and V is TRBV29-1; the D gene is possibly TRBD2 (6 bases). There are 13 residues in the CDR3. V gave up 6 bases and J gave up 5 bases, with 17 bases separating them. Germline V lookup: CDR1 SQVTM, CDR2 ANQGSEA. The CDR3 sequence is CSVQTRFLDEQYF. In nucleotides, the CDR3 is TGCAGCGTACAGACTAGATTTCTCGACGAGCAGTACTTC.

The chain uses TRBV10-3 and TRBJ1-2; unclear D gene. The CDR3 length is 11 residues. Per the germline V gene, CDR1 is ENHRY and CDR2 is SYGVKD. Between the trimmed V and J ends, which lost 10 bases and 4 bases, there was a span of 10 bases. CDR3: CANRATYGYTF. The CDR3 region has the DNA TGTGCCAACCGGGCCACCTATGGCTACACCTTC.

The genes are TRBV30 and TRBJ2-3, with D perhaps TRBD1 or TRBD2 (5 bases each). CDR3 length: 13 amino acids. Trimming removed 0 bases from V and 5 bases from J, with 9 bases in between. Germline V lookup: CDR1 GTSNPN, CDR2 SVGIG (reference sequence). The CDR3: CAWSVGERDTQYF. DNA of the CDR3: TGTGCCTGGAGTGTGGGGGAACGAGATACGCAGTATTTT.

V gene TRBV6-1 combines with J gene TRBJ2-7; possibly TRBD2 for D (6 bases). V gave up 4 bases and J gave up 0 bases, with 13 bases separating them. The CDR3 sequence is 15 residues long. Per the germline V gene, CDR1 is MNHNS and CDR2 is SASEGT. CDR3 nucleotides: TGTGCCAGCAGTGCGGTTGGGGGGACCTCCTACGAGCAGTACTTC. Amino acid sequence: CASSAVGGTSYEQYF.

The chain recombines TRBV4-1 with TRBJ1-4; D unclear. Germline CDR1 MGHRA, CDR2 YSYEKL. This CDR3 is 15 amino acids long. V dropped 2 bases and J dropped 2 bases, with 9 bases sitting between them. CDR3 region: CASSQWQQTNEKLFF. The CDR3 coding sequence is TGCGCCAGCAGCCAATGGCAACAGACTAATGAAAAACTGTTTTTT.

The chain couples TRBV27 to TRBJ2-1; 10 bases line up with TRBD2. CDR1 MNHEY and CDR2 SMNVEV come from the germline V gene (reference sequence). This CDR3 is 16 amino acids long. Trimming at V came to 5 bases and at J to 9 bases, leaving 13 bases not matched to a gene. The CDR3 spells CASSPSTLAGGLEQFF. Here the CDR3 DNA reads TGTGCCAGCAGTCCCTCGACTTTAGCGGGAGGTCTTGAGCAGTTCTTC.

This clone was observed once. The chain employs TRBV5-4 and TRBJ2-1; 8 bases line up with TRBD1. Germline V gene lookup returns CDR1 SGHNT and CDR2 YYREEE (reference sequence). Trimming at V came to 4 bases and at J to 2 bases, leaving 5 bases not matched to a gene. CDR3 size: 15 residues. The CDR3: CASSIGQGTYNEQFF. The DNA for the CDR3 is TGTGCCAGCAGCATCGGACAGGGTACCTACAATGAGCAGTTCTTC.

The chain joins TRBV19 to TRBJ1-1; perhaps TRBD1 as D (6 bases). The germline gives CDR1 LNHDA, CDR2 SQIVND (reference sequence). CDR3 size: 14 residues. Between the trimmed V and J ends, which lost 1 base and 7 bases, there was a span of 13 bases. The CDR3 DNA sequence: TGTGCCAGTAGTATAGTTAGGGGGGCAGGTGAAGCTTTCTTT. Its protein is CASSIVRGAGEAFF.

The chain uses TRBV25-1 and TRBJ1-6; D unresolved. Germline loops: CDR1 MGHDK, CDR2 SYGVNS. Trimming pared 7 bases from V and 5 bases from J, leaving 9 bases between. There are 13 residues in the CDR3. CDR3 sequence: CASMDGDNSPLHF. The CDR3 DNA reads TGTGCCAGCATGGACGGAGATAATTCACCCCTCCACTTT.

This chain joins TRBV28 and TRBJ2-7, with 9 bases that match TRBD2. Trimming cost V 3 bases and J 2 bases; bases outside gene matches: 5. Germline CDR1 MDHEN, CDR2 SYDVKM. The CDR3 has 15 amino acids. The CDR3 loop is CASSFGAGGPYEQYF. The CDR3 bases are TGTGCCAGCAGTTTCGGAGCGGGGGGTCCCTACGAGCAGTACTTC.

This sequence joins TRBV6-1 and TRBJ1-1; perhaps TRBD1 as D (6 bases). V was trimmed by 6 bases and J by 2 bases, leaving 13 bases between them. The CDR3 consists of 14 residues. In germline, CDR1 is MNHNS, CDR2 SASEGT. The CDR3 here is CASRGGQLNTEAFF. In DNA form, the CDR3 reads TGTGCCAGCAGAGGGGGGCAGTTAAACACTGAAGCTTTCTTT.

The chain recombines TRBV11-2 with TRBJ2-2; 10 bases are shared with TRBD2. J was trimmed by 7 bases and V by 3 bases; bases with no gene match: 8. The CDR3 runs to 16 residues. Germline V gene lookup returns CDR1 SGHAT and CDR2 FQNNGV. The CDR3 region is CASSFQASGGGGELFF. In DNA form, the CDR3 reads TGTGCCAGCAGCTTTCAGGCTAGCGGGGGCGGCGGGGAGCTGTTTTTT.

The J gene is TRBJ1-4, the V gene TRBV21-1; no DNA check was done on the table's D call, TRBD1. TRBV21-1 constitutes a pseudogene. The CDR3 runs 16 residues. The CDR3 region has the DNA TGTGCCAGCAGCAAAGGGGGACAGGGGGCTCATGAAAAACTGTTTTTT. This gives the protein CASSKGGQGAHEKLFF.

This clone was seen a few times. This sequence joins TRBV4-1 and TRBJ1-1, with D unclear. V was shortened by 4 bases and J by 4 bases, with 19 bases between the two germline ends. Germline CDR1 MGHRA, CDR2 YSYEKL. The CDR3 loop spans 16 amino acids. CDR3 sequence reads: CASSREGTTGRTEAFF. The CDR3 DNA sequence: TGCGCCAGCAGCCGAGAGGGAACGACGGGTCGCACTGAAGCTTTCTTT.

This clone turned up a few times. The chain couples TRBV6-1 to TRBJ1-4; possible D gene TRBD1, 6 bases. This CDR3 spans 14 amino acids. The germline gives CDR1 MNHNS, CDR2 SASEGT. V lost 2 bases and J 7 bases, leaving 11 bases between the germline ends. The chain's CDR3 is CASSEMGAGEKLFF. The CDR3 DNA is TGTGCCAGCAGTGAAATGGGGGCGGGTGAAAAACTGTTTTTT.

The chain combines TRBV11-2 with TRBJ2-1; 7 nucleotides line up with TRBD1. The CDR3 is 17 amino acids. Germline V gene sequence: CDR1 SGHAT, CDR2 FQNNGV. V trimming: 7 bases; J trimming: 1 base; junction bases outside the gene matches: 13. CDR3 region: CASIDRATLNSYNEQFF. For the CDR3, the DNA is TGTGCCAGCATAGACAGGGCGACCCTAAATTCCTACAATGAGCAGTTCTTC.

This chain uses TRBV4-2 with TRBJ1-2, with D possibly TRBD1 on 5 matching bases. Germline CDR1 LGHNA, CDR2 YNFKEQ. The CDR3 length is 17 residues. V lost 4 bases and J lost 2, with 20 bases in between. The DNA of the CDR3 is TGTGCCAGCAGCCGAAACGGTGGGGGGGTAGGGAACTATGGCTACACCTTC. It specifies CASSRNGGGVGNYGYTF.

This chain connects TRBV7-9 to TRBJ1-2, with TRBD1 identical over 7 bases. Trimming cost V 5 bases and J 2 bases; bases outside gene matches: 2. CDR1 and CDR2 from the germline V gene are SEHNR and FQNEAQ (reference sequence). CDR3 length equals 13 residues. The DNA for the CDR3 is TGTGCCAGCAGCGAGGGACAGAACTATGGCTACACCTTC. The encoded protein is CASSEGQNYGYTF.